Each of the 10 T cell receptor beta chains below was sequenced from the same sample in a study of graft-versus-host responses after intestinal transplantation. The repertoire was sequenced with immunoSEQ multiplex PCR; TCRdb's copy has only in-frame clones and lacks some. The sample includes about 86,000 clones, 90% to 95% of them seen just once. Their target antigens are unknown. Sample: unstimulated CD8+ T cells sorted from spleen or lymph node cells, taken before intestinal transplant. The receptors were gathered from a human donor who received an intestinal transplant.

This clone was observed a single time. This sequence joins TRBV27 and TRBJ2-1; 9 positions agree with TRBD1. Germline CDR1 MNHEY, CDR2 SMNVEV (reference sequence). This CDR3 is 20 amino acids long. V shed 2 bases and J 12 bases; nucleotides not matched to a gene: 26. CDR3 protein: CASSLTPSITGTGYAMWQFF. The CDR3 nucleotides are TGTGCCAGCAGTTTAACCCCATCCATAACCGGGACAGGGTACGCAATGTGGCAGTTCTTC.

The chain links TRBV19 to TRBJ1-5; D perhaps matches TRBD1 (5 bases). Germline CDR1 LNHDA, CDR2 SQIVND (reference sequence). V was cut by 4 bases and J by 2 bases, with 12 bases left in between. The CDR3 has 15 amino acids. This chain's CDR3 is CASSTDRTGNQPQHF. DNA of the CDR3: TGTGCCAGTAGTACCGACAGAACGGGCAATCAGCCCCAGCATTTT. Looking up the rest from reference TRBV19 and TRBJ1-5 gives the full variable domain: DGGITQSPKYLFRKEGQNVTLSCEQNLNHDAMYWYRQDPGQGLRLIYYSQIVNDFQKGDIAEGYSVSREKKESFPLTVTSAQKNPTAFYLCASSTDRTGNQPQHFGDGTRLSIL.

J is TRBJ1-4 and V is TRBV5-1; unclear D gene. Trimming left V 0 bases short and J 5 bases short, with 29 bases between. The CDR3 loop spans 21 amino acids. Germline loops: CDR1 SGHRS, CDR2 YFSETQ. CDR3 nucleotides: TGCGCCAGCAGCTTGGCGTATGTAAGCGGGCGGCTCGACCCGTCGAATGAAAAACTGTTTTTT. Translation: CASSLAYVSGRLDPSNEKLFF.

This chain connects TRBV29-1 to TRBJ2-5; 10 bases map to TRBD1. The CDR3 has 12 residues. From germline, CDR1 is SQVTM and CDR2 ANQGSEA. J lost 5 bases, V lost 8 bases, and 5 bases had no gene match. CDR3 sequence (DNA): TGCAGCTCTACGGACAGGGGGGAGACCCAGTACTTC. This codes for CSSTDRGETQYF.

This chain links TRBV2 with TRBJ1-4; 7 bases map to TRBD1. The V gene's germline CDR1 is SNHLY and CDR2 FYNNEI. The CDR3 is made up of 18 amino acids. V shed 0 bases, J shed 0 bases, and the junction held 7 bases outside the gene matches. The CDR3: CASSEAQGLPATNEKLFF. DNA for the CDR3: TGTGCCAGCAGTGAAGCACAGGGGCTCCCCGCAACTAATGAAAAACTGTTTTTT. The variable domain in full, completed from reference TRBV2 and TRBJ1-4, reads EPEVTQTPSHQVTQMGQEVILRCVPISNHLYFYWYRQILGQKVEFLVSFYNNEISEKSEIFDDQFSVERPDGSNFTLKIRSTKLEDSAMYFCASSEAQGLPATNEKLFFGSGTQLSVL.

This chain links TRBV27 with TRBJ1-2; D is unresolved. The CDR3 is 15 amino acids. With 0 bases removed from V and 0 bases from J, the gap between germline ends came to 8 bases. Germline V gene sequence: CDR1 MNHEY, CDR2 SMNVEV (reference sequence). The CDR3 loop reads CASSLSAYTNYGYTF. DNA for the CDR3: TGTGCCAGCAGTTTATCGGCTTACACTAACTATGGCTACACCTTC.

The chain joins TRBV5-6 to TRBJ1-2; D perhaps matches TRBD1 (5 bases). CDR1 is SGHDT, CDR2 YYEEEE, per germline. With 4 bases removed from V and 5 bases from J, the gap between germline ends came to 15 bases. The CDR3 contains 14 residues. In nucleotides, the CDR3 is TGTGCCAGCAGCCCCACCGACAGCCCGTATGGCTACACCTTC. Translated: CASSPTDSPYGYTF.

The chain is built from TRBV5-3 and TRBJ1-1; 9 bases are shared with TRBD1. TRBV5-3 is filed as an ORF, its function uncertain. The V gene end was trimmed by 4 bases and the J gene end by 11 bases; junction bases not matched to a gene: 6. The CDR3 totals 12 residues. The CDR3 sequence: CARSPYRGHAFF. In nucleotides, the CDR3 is TGTGCCAGAAGCCCGTACAGGGGGCATGCTTTCTTT.

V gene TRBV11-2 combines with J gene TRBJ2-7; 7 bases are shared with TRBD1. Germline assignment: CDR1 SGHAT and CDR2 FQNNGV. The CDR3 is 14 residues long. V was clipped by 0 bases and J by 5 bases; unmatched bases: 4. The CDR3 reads CASSLENRGHEQYF. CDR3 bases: TGTGCCAGCAGCTTAGAAAACAGGGGCCACGAGCAGTACTTC. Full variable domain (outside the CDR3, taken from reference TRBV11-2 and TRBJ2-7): EAGVAQSPRYKIIEKRQSVAFWCNPISGHATLYWYQQILGQGPKLLIQFQNNGVVDDSQLPKDRFSAERLKGVDSTLKIQPAKLEDSAVYLCASSLENRGHEQYFGPGTRLTVT.

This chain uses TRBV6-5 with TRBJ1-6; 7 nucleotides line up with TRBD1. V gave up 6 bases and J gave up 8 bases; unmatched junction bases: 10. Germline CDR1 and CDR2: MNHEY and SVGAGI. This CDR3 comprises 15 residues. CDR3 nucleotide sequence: TGTGCCAGCAGACAAGGGACAGACGCTCATTCACCCCTCCACTTT. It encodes CASRQGTDAHSPLHF.